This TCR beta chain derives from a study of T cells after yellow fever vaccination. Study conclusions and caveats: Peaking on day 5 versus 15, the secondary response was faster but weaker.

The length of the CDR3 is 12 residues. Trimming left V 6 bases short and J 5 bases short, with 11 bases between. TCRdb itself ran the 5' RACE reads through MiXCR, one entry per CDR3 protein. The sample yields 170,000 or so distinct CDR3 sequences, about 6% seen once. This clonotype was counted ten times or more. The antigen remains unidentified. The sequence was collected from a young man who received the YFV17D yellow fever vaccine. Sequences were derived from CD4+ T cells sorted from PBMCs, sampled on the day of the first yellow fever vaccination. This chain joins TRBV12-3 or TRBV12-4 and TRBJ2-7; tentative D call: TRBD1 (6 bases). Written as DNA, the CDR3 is TGTGCCAGCAGATACAGGGTCAACGAGCAGTACTTC. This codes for CASRYRVNEQYF.